This T cell receptor beta chain was captured by sequencing in a study of PD-1 blockade in classical Hodgkin lymphoma. Study-wide background: Nivolumab was given intravenously to patients at 3 mg/kg every 2 weeks. Overall study findings and caveats: The authors excluded patients who started nivolumab under 1 year after ASCT. Relative to healthy donors, newly diagnosed patients reportedly had lower baseline TCR diversity, which was reported as lower still in relapsed/refractory patients.

Note on this clone: What it binds is unknown.

Some clones are missing from TCRdb's copy, which holds only in-frame ones; the method was immunoSEQ multiplex PCR. The sample has about 46,000 clones; under 80% are singletons. The time point was: cycle 4 day 1 (C4D1), after less than 7 weeks of nivolumab. Every patient experienced relapse after autologous stem cell transplantation, and brentuximab vedotin exposure varied. Progressive disease, partial response or complete response was each patient's best response. The germline V and J ends were trimmed by 3 bases and 3 bases, with 7 bases remaining between them. CDR1 SGHRS and CDR2 YFSETQ come from the germline V gene. The CDR3 has 13 amino acids.

The chain links TRBV5-1 to TRBJ1-5, with TRBD1 as a possible D gene (5 bases). Sample: peripheral blood mononuclear cells (PBMCs), taken before the fourth cycle of nivolumab. The sequence derives from a human donor with classical Hodgkin lymphoma. CDR3: CASSSGTNQPQHF. In DNA form, the CDR3 reads TGCGCCAGCAGCTCCGGGACCAATCAGCCCCAGCATTTT.